The sequence of this T cell receptor beta chain was determined in a study of identifying expanded T cells in peripheral blood. CDR1 and CDR2 (germline): SGHAT, FQNNGV. V was trimmed by 7 bases and J by 0 bases, leaving 13 bases between them. The CDR3 loop spans 14 amino acids. This table comes from immunoSEQ multiplex PCR, and its TCRdb copy is limited to in-frame clones, with some not included. The sample carries tens of thousands of clones, 82% recorded once. The genes are TRBV11-2 and TRBJ2-7; a possible D gene is TRBD2 (5 bases). Sequencing input: blood. This TCR derives from a person aged 18 to 70 in good health. In nucleotides, the CDR3 is TGTGCCAGCACCAACGGGATGAACTCCTACGAGCAGTACTTC. Translating it yields CASTNGMNSYEQYF.